Listed here are 29 T cell receptor beta chains from one sample, sequenced in a study of T-cell memory formation after mild COVID-19. MiXCR, run by TCRdb on the 5' RACE reads, gives a single entry per CDR3 protein. Here the sample spans 580,000 or so distinct CDR3 sequences, about 18% being singletons. Sequencing was carried out using PBMCs or a T cell subset sorted from them (not recorded which). The source of these receptors is an adult woman who had mild COVID-19 (a few samples of this study predate the infection). Cell type and time point are not known.

This clonotype was found many times. The chain joins TRBV7-9 to TRBJ2-1; 7 positions agree with TRBD1. With V trimmed by 7 bases and J by 8 bases, 11 bases remained unmatched. The CDR3 covers 14 residues. Germline CDR1 SEHNR, CDR2 FQNEAQ (reference sequence). The CDR3 nucleotides are TGTGCCAGCACCCTCGTGACAGGGATCGATGAGCAGTTCTTC. Protein: CASTLVTGIDEQFF. The whole variable domain, remainder taken from reference TRBV7-9 and TRBJ2-1, is DTGVSQNPRHKITKRGQNVTFRCDPISEHNRLYWYRQTLGQGPEFLTYFQNEAQLEKSRLLSDRFSAERPKGSFSTLEIQRTEQGDSAMYLCASTLVTGIDEQFFGPGTRLTVL.

This clonotype was seen a few times. The rearrangement uses TRBV6-2 or TRBV6-3 and TRBJ2-7; D is possibly TRBD2 (6 bases). The V end lost 4 bases, the J end lost 2 bases, and 9 bases lay between the germline ends. This CDR3 comprises 13 residues. Germline V gene lookup returns CDR1 MNHEY and CDR2 SVGEGT. As DNA, the CDR3 is TGTGCCAGCAGTTGGCCGGGGGCCTACGAGCAGTACTTC. Residues: CASSWPGAYEQYF.

The chain is built from TRBV24-1 and TRBJ2-1; TRBD1 matches at 7 bases. The CDR3 contains 15 residues. Germline V gives CDR1 KGHDR, CDR2 SFDVKD. Trimming removed 9 bases from V and 0 bases from J; junction bases left unmatched: 7. The chain's CDR3 is CATAGQASSYNEQFF. CDR3 sequence (DNA): TGTGCCACCGCTGGACAGGCGAGCTCCTACAATGAGCAGTTCTTC.

This clonotype has only a few counts. The V and J genes are TRBV29-1 and TRBJ1-4, with D possibly being TRBD1 (6 bases). Trimming removed 7 bases from V and 11 bases from J, with 14 bases in between. Germline V gene sequence: CDR1 SQVTM, CDR2 ANQGSEA. There are 11 residues in the CDR3. The CDR3 is CSAEGERKLFF. The CDR3 nucleotides read TGCAGCGCCGAGGGGGAGAGGAAACTGTTTTTT.

This rearrangement joins TRBV24-1 to TRBJ1-4; 9 nucleotides align to TRBD1. The CDR3 covers 15 residues. CDR1 and CDR2 from the germline V gene are KGHDR and SFDVKD. Trimming took 8 bases from V and 5 from J; bases not matched to a gene: 8. The CDR3 DNA is TGTGCCACCACCTACCGGGACAGGGAAAATGAAAAACTGTTTTTT. Translating it yields CATTYRDRENEKLFF.

This chain uses TRBV6-1 with TRBJ2-3, with D possibly TRBD1 on 6 matching bases. The germline CDR1 and CDR2 sequences are MNHNS and SASEGT. The CDR3 length is 18 residues. V was trimmed by 6 bases and J by 2 bases, leaving 24 bases between them. The CDR3 spells CASRATGPWPLYTDTQYF. The CDR3 DNA is TGTGCCAGCAGAGCTACAGGGCCTTGGCCGCTATACACAGATACGCAGTATTTT.

The chain recombines TRBV10-2 with TRBJ1-3, with unresolved D. This CDR3 is 13 amino acids long. V lost 8 bases and J 0 bases, leaving 8 bases between the germline ends. Germline lookup yields CDR1 WSHSY and CDR2 SAAADI. CDR3 sequence reads: CASAANSGNTIYF. The CDR3 nucleotides read TGCGCCAGCGCAGCCAACTCTGGAAACACCATATATTTT.

There are many counts of this clonotype. The rearrangement joins TRBV4-2 to TRBJ2-7; 12 bases align to TRBD2. The CDR3 totals 17 residues. Germline CDR1 reads LGHNA; CDR2 reads YNFKEQ. V was clipped by 3 bases and J by 5 bases; unmatched bases: 11. CDR3 DNA: TGTGCCAGCAGCCACATGGCCGGACTAGCGGGACATAACGAGCAGTACTTC. It specifies CASSHMAGLAGHNEQYF.

The gene calls are TRBV12-3 or TRBV12-4 and TRBJ2-1; no firm D call. This CDR3 comprises 15 residues. V lost 3 bases to trimming and J lost 3 bases, with 12 bases between them. CDR3 in amino acids: CASSLMGRSYNEQFF. CDR3 nucleotides: TGTGCCAGCAGTTTGATGGGCCGAAGCTACAATGAGCAGTTCTTC.

This chain uses TRBV4-2 with TRBJ1-3; D is undetermined. The V end lost 3 bases, the J end lost 0 bases, and 15 bases lay between the germline ends. CDR3 length equals 17 residues. The germline gives CDR1 LGHNA, CDR2 YNFKEQ. CDR3 residues: CASSQKRVPDSGNTIYF. The CDR3, as DNA: TGTGCCAGCAGCCAGAAACGAGTCCCCGACTCTGGAAACACCATATATTTT.

This clonotype was detected a few times. CDR3 DNA: TGTGCCAGCAACCGAACTGGAGTCCGTGGTGGCAATCAGCCCCAGCATTTT. Residues: CASNRTGVRGGNQPQHF. The V call is TRBV6-4, the J call TRBJ1-5; D gene unclear. The V end was cut by 7 bases, the J end by 2 bases, with 21 bases between. This CDR3 has 17 amino acids. Per germline, CDR1 MRHNA and CDR2 SNTAGT.

This clonotype was counted only a few times. The chain joins TRBV7-9 to TRBJ2-5, with no clear D. The CDR3 contains 11 residues. In germline, CDR1 is SEHNR, CDR2 FQNEAQ (reference sequence). With 1 base removed from V and 6 bases from J, the gap between germline ends came to 3 bases. CDR3: CASSLVQTQYF. CDR3 coding DNA: TGTGCCAGCAGCTTAGTACAGACCCAGTACTTC.

The chain uses TRBV18 and TRBJ1-1; D is perhaps TRBD1 (5 bases). Trimming took 2 bases from V and 7 from J, leaving 11 bases between them. Germline assignment: CDR1 KGHSH and CDR2 LQKENI. This CDR3 is built from 13 residues. The CDR3 region has the DNA TGTGCCAGCTCACCAGGGGTACAGGATGAAGCTTTCTTT. Its protein is CASSPGVQDEAFF.

This clonotype has more than one count but fewer than ten. The chain joins TRBV6-5 to TRBJ2-1, with 10 bases lining up with TRBD2. This CDR3 has 15 residues. The germline V gene encodes CDR1 MNHEY and CDR2 SVGAGI. Trimming cost V 6 bases and J 7 bases; bases outside gene matches: 9. The CDR3 here is CASSPVGLAKNEQFF. The CDR3 nucleotides read TGTGCCAGCAGCCCCGTGGGACTAGCGAAAAATGAGCAGTTCTTC.

This chain connects TRBV2 to TRBJ2-7; 9 nucleotides line up with TRBD2. With 9 bases clipped from V and 0 bases from J, the junction kept 21 bases outside the gene matches. Germline CDR1 SNHLY, CDR2 FYNNEI. This CDR3 contains 19 residues. CDR3 sequence reads: CASRAGLAPQTAISYEQYF. In DNA, the CDR3 is TGTGCCAGTAGGGCCGGACTAGCGCCTCAGACCGCGATCTCCTACGAGCAGTACTTC.

This clonotype was seen a few times. The rearrangement uses TRBV12-3 or TRBV12-4 and TRBJ2-3, with a possible D match to TRBD2 (7 bases). The V end was cut by 4 bases, the J end by 1 base, with 12 bases between. CDR3 length equals 15 residues. DNA of the CDR3: TGTGCCAGCAGTTCAAGGGGGGGTGGCACAGATACGCAGTATTTT. Amino acids: CASSSRGGGTDTQYF.

The J gene is TRBJ1-1, the V gene TRBV21-1; the DNA was not used to check the table's D call, TRBD1. TRBV21-1 constitutes a pseudogene. This CDR3 region has 19 residues. The CDR3 protein is CASSKKMGGMTFIETEAFF. CDR3 DNA: TGTGCCAGCAGCAAAAAAATGGGGGGGATGACATTCATCGAGACTGAAGCTTTCTTT.

The rearrangement links TRBV4-1 to TRBJ2-7; D perhaps matches TRBD1 (6 bases). In germline, CDR1 is MGHRA, CDR2 YSYEKL. Trimming pared 0 bases from V and 4 bases from J, leaving 13 bases between. CDR3 size: 15 residues. CDR3 loop: CASSQEEGGRYEQYF. The CDR3 DNA is TGCGCCAGCAGCCAAGAAGAAGGGGGAAGGTACGAGCAGTACTTC.

V is TRBV6-1 and J is TRBJ2-7, with D possibly being TRBD2 (5 bases). CDR1 MNHNS and CDR2 SASEGT come from the germline V gene. Trimming shortened V by 11 bases and J by 3 bases, and 17 bases separated the two germline ends. CDR3 length equals 13 residues. The CDR3 loop reads CAGNRAGGYEQYF. CDR3 coding DNA: TGTGCCGGCAACCGGGCCGGAGGCTACGAGCAGTACTTC.

In this sample, this clonotype turned up a few times. The genes are TRBV7-2 and TRBJ2-1; no definite D call. This CDR3 is built from 12 residues. Germline V gene data show CDR1 as SGHTA and CDR2 as FQGNSA. With 1 base removed from V and 9 bases from J, the gap between germline ends came to 7 bases. This chain's CDR3 is CASSLDIREQFF. Here the CDR3 DNA reads TGTGCCAGCAGCTTAGATATCCGTGAGCAGTTCTTC. The full variable domain, with the rest looked up from reference TRBV7-2 and TRBJ2-1, is GAGVSQSPSNKVTEKGKDVELRCDPISGHTALYWYRQSLGQGLEFLIYFQGNSAPDKSGLPSDRFSAERTGGSVSTLTIQRTQQEDSAVYLCASSLDIREQFFGPGTRLTVL.

At least ten counts were recorded for this clonotype. The chain joins TRBV7-2 to TRBJ1-6, with a tentative D call TRBD1 (6 bases). The CDR3 runs 14 residues. Trimming left V 6 bases short and J 12 bases short, with 18 bases between. The germline CDR1 and CDR2 sequences are SGHTA and FQGNSA. The CDR3 reads CASRHYDRDKPLHF. DNA of the CDR3: TGTGCCAGCAGACACTATGACCGGGACAAACCCCTCCACTTT. Supplemented by reference TRBV7-2 and TRBJ1-6, the full variable domain reads GAGVSQSPSNKVTEKGKDVELRCDPISGHTALYWYRQSLGQGLEFLIYFQGNSAPDKSGLPSDRFSAERTGGSVSTLTIQRTQQEDSAVYLCASRHYDRDKPLHFGNGTRLTVT.

This clonotype was counted between two and nine times. V and J are TRBV15 and TRBJ2-2, with unresolved D. Germline CDR1 reads LNHNV; CDR2 reads YYDKDF (reference sequence). Trimming shortened V by 3 bases and J by 6 bases, and 5 bases separated the two germline ends. CDR3 length: 12 amino acids. CDR3: CATSSNSGELFF. CDR3 coding DNA: TGTGCCACCAGCAGTAATTCCGGGGAGCTGTTTTTT. The variable domain in full, with the rest retrieved from reference TRBV15 and TRBJ2-2, is DAMVIQNPRYQVTQFGKPVTLSCSQTLNHNVMYWYQQKSSQAPKLLFHYYDKDFNNEADTPDNFQSRRPNTSFCFLDIRSPGLGDTAMYLCATSSNSGELFFGEGSRLTVL.

The sample holds a few counts of this clonotype. The rearrangement uses TRBV19 and TRBJ2-2, with D unclear. CDR3 length: 16 amino acids. Trimming cost V 11 bases and J 3 bases, with 22 bases left between them. The germline CDR1 and CDR2 sequences are LNHDA and SQIVND (reference sequence). CDR3 residues: CASFGYAWLDTGELFF. The CDR3 nucleotides read TGTGCCTCATTTGGATATGCGTGGTTGGACACCGGGGAGCTGTTTTTT.

This clonotype was seen only a few times. This chain connects TRBV2 to TRBJ1-2; D remains unclear. V lost 7 bases and J lost 6, with 9 bases in between. The germline gives CDR1 SNHLY, CDR2 FYNNEI. This CDR3 region has 11 residues. The DNA of the CDR3 is TGTGCCAGCACGGAGGCTAATGGCTACACCTTC. It is translated as CASTEANGYTF.

The V gene is TRBV20-1, the J gene TRBJ2-6, with 8 bases identical to TRBD1. Per the germline V gene, CDR1 is DFQATT and CDR2 is SNEGSKA (reference sequence). This CDR3 is 14 amino acids long. V shed 6 bases, J shed 2 bases, and the junction held 3 bases outside the gene matches. In DNA, the CDR3 is TGCAGTGCCAGGACAGGGACTGGGGCCAACGTCCTGACTTTC. Translated: CSARTGTGANVLTF.

This clonotype was detected only a few times. This chain joins TRBV7-2 and TRBJ2-6; D may be TRBD1 (5 bases). The V gene lost 2 bases and the J gene lost 0 bases, with 20 bases spanning the gap. There are 20 residues in the CDR3. Germline lookup yields CDR1 SGHTA and CDR2 FQGNSA. CDR3 region: CASSLLPGLNLRSGANVLTF. CDR3 nucleotide sequence: TGTGCCAGCAGCTTACTTCCAGGGTTAAACTTGCGCTCTGGGGCCAACGTCCTGACTTTC.

The chain has TRBV6-5 and TRBJ2-7; 11 bases match TRBD1. Germline loops: CDR1 MNHEY, CDR2 SVGAGI. This CDR3 region has 15 residues. Trimming cost V 6 bases and J 0 bases; bases outside gene matches: 4. The CDR3 coding sequence is TGTGCCAGCAGGTCCGGGACAGGGGGCTCCTACGAGCAGTACTTC. It is translated as CASRSGTGGSYEQYF.

The table lists this clonotype with a few counts. The chain couples TRBV2 to TRBJ2-1; TRBD2 matches 9 bases. Germline CDR1 is SNHLY and CDR2 is FYNNEI. Losses at the gene ends were 4 bases for V and 8 bases for J; bases not matched to a gene: 15. The CDR3 is 17 residues long. The CDR3 here is CASSGGEVAGVMDEQFF. The CDR3 nucleotides read TGTGCCAGCAGTGGGGGGGAGGTAGCGGGAGTAATGGATGAGCAGTTCTTC.

This clonotype has only a few counts. The rearrangement joins TRBV5-6 to TRBJ1-6; D ambiguous. This CDR3 contains 16 residues. Germline values: CDR1 SGHDT, CDR2 YYEEEE. V lost 4 bases and J 8 bases, leaving 19 bases between the germline ends. The CDR3 DNA is TGTGCCAGCAGCCCGAAAAAGGCCCTGCGGGATTCACCCCTCCACTTT. Translated, it gives CASSPKKALRDSPLHF.